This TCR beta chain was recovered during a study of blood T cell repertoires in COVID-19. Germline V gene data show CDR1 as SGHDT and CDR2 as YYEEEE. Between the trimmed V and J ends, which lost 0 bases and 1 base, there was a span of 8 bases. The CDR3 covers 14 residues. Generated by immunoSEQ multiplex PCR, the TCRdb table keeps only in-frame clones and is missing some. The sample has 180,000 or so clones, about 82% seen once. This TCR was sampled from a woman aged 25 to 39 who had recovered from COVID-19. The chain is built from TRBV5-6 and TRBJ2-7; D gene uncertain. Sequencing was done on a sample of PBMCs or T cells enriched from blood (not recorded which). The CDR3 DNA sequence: TGTGCCAGCAGCTTGGCTTCTGTTTCCTACGAGCAGTACTTC. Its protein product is CASSLASVSYEQYF.